Listed below are T cell receptor beta chains from one sample, sequenced in a study of blood T cell repertoires in COVID-19. This table comes from immunoSEQ multiplex PCR, and its TCRdb copy is limited to in-frame clones, with some not included. The sample includes about 330,000 clones, around 82% of them seen just once. Material for sequencing was peripheral blood. These receptors all come from a woman aged 45-65 years with acute or convalescent COVID-19. Both conserved end residues are part of each CDR3. Each record gives: J gene, clone size, V gene, D gene, CDR3 protein, CDR3 DNA. The D gene is left open where the match is weak. Expanded clones get a size class; other rows say once, few or many, or leave the size out.

TRBJ1-1,NA,TRBV20-1,NA,CSASDAGGNLVSEAFF,TGCAGTGCTAGTGATGCAGGAGGGAATTTAGTATCTGAAGCTTTCTTT
TRBJ2-7,NA,TRBV19,TRBD2,CASSPGGGMNEQYF,TGTGCCAGTAGTCCGGGGGGAGGAATGAACGAGCAGTACTTC
TRBJ2-7,NA,TRBV5-1,TRBD1,CASSYTGGTYEQYF,TGCGCCAGCAGCTACACAGGGGGAACATACGAGCAGTACTTC
TRBJ2-2,NA,TRBV5-1,NA,CASSQRGGSTGELFF,TGCGCCAGCAGCCAGAGGGGGGGATCCACCGGGGAGCTGTTTTTT
TRBJ2-1,NA,TRBV19,TRBD2,CASSGTSGVVEQFF,TGTGCCAGTAGCGGGACTAGCGGGGTCGTTGAGCAGTTCTTC
TRBJ1-6,NA,TRBV2,NA,CASKQEYNSPLHF,TGTGCCAGCAAACAGGAGTATAATTCACCCCTCCACTTT
TRBJ2-2,NA,TRBV4-1,NA,CASSQEATINTGELFF,TGCGCCAGCAGCCAAGAGGCCACTATTAACACCGGGGAGCTGTTTTTT
TRBJ1-4,once,TRBV6-5,NA,CASRRTTGLDEKLFF,TGTGCCAGCAGGCGAACGACAGGATTAGATGAAAAACTGTTTTTT
TRBJ2-7,NA,TRBV6-5,TRBD1,CASSSTGGTSYEQYF,TGTGCCAGCAGTTCTACAGGGGGCACCTCCTACGAGCAGTACTTC
TRBJ1-2,NA,TRBV5-1,NA,CASSSATGLGGYTF,TGCGCCAGCAGCTCAGCGACAGGTTTAGGGGGCTACACCTTC
TRBJ2-3,NA,TRBV6-1,TRBD2,CASSEIAGGTDTQYF,TGTGCCAGCAGTGAAATAGCGGGGGGCACAGATACGCAGTATTTT
TRBJ2-1,once,TRBV6-1,NA,CASSEIGRGQEGGGKSRFF,TGTGCCAGCAGTGAAATCGGCAGGGGGCAGGAGGGAGGGGGTAAATCCCGGTTCTTC
TRBJ2-2,once,TRBV6-5,TRBD2,CASSYGLAGGGELFF,TGTGCCAGCAGTTACGGACTAGCGGGGGGCGGGGAGCTGTTTTTT
TRBJ1-2,few,TRBV5-4,NA,CASSLVGEVSGYTF,TGTGCCAGCAGCTTGGTCGGGGAAGTAAGTGGCTACACCTTC
TRBJ1-3,NA,TRBV30,NA,CAWSVYSGNTIYF,TGTGCCTGGAGTGTGTACTCTGGAAACACCATATATTTT
TRBJ2-5,NA,TRBV5-1,TRBD2,CASSPGRVLEETQYF,TGCGCCAGCAGCCCCGGGAGGGTTCTGGAGGAGACCCAGTACTTC
TRBJ2-3,NA,TRBV12-5,NA,CASGSLNTQYF,TGTGCTAGTGGTTCCCTAAATACGCAGTATTTT